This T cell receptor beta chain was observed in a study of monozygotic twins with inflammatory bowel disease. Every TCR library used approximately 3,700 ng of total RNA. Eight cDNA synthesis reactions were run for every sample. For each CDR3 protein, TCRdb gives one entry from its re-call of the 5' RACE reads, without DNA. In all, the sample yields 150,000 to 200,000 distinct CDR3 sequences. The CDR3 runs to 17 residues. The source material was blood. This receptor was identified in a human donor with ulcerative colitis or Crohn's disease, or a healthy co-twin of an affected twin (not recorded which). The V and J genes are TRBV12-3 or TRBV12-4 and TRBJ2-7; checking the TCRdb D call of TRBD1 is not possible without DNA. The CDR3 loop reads CASSPGQGPTWIYEQYF.